Listed here is a single T cell receptor beta chain. This record comes from a study of blood T cell repertoires in COVID-19. Turning to the study itself: Acute and convalescent COVID-19 samples came from the United States, Italy and Spain. The analysed material was cDNA or gDNA that came from T cells, B-cell-depleted T cells, or PBMCs.

Data came from immunoSEQ multiplex PCR; TCRdb stores just in-frame clones and leaves some out. In the table there are about 61,000 clones, roughly 80% of which are singletons. CDR1 is LNHDA, CDR2 SQIVND, per germline (reference sequence). The CDR3 length is 14 residues. Trimming removed 1 base at V and 4 bases at J, with 10 bases between. The specimen sequenced was peripheral blood. The source of this sequence is a man older than 75 with active or convalescent COVID-19. This chain joins TRBV19 and TRBJ1-1, with D maybe TRBD1 (6 bases). CDR3 region: CASSIGDIVTEAFF. In DNA, the CDR3 is TGTGCCAGTAGTATAGGGGACATTGTCACTGAAGCTTTCTTT.